This T cell receptor (beta chain) appears in the sequencing data of a study of beta chain features in type 1 diabetes. Reverse transcription of all isolated RNA meant that expressed TCRB transcripts were sequenced. Method: immunoSEQ multiplex PCR; TCRdb's copy keeps in-frame clones and lacks some. The sample lists 15,000 or so clones, over 40% occurring once. The CDR3 has 17 residues. Germline V gene data show CDR1 as SGHNT and CDR2 as YYREEE (reference sequence). Trimming at V came to 5 bases and at J to 5 bases, leaving 15 bases not matched to a gene. The V gene is TRBV5-4, the J gene TRBJ2-3; TRBD2 aligns across 9 bases. The sequence derives from a middle-aged woman in good health. The sequencing sample was made of stem cell memory CD4+ T cells from blood. The CDR3 is CASRKEGLRGGGDTQYF. In DNA form, the CDR3 reads TGTGCCAGCAGGAAGGAGGGTTTGCGGGGGGGCGGAGATACGCAGTATTTT.